Following are 7 T cell receptor beta chains from one sample sequenced in a study of cytotoxic CD8 clonotypes in ibrutinib-treated CLL. TCRdb's table, derived via immunoSEQ multiplex PCR, lists solely in-frame clones and lacks some. The sample lists some 200,000 clones, roughly 73% occurring once. The sample here was PBMCs, taken after 12 months of ibrutinib treatment. All receptors come from a human donor with chronic lymphocytic leukemia.

The J gene is TRBJ1-5, the V gene TRBV2, with a possible D match to TRBD1 (6 bases). V shed 6 bases and J shed 0 bases, with 12 bases lying between them. The germline gives CDR1 SNHLY, CDR2 FYNNEI. The CDR3 contains 15 residues. CDR3 region: CASREGDVSNQPQHF. In DNA form, the CDR3 reads TGTGCCAGCAGGGAGGGGGACGTTAGCAATCAGCCCCAGCATTTT. Combining the CDR3 with reference TRBV2 and TRBJ1-5 gives the whole variable domain EPEVTQTPSHQVTQMGQEVILRCVPISNHLYFYWYRQILGQKVEFLVSFYNNEISEKSEIFDDQFSVERPDGSNFTLKIRSTKLEDSAMYFCASREGDVSNQPQHFGDGTRLSIL.

The rearrangement uses TRBV7-9 and TRBJ2-7, with TRBD1 matching 8 bases. This CDR3 is built from 15 residues. Germline V gene lookup returns CDR1 SEHNR and CDR2 FQNEAQ (reference sequence). The V gene end was trimmed by 2 bases and the J gene end by 2 bases; junction bases not matched to a gene: 5. CDR3 coding DNA: TGTGCCAGCAGCTTAACCGGGACAGGACCCTACGAGCAGTACTTC. Translation: CASSLTGTGPYEQYF.

The chain carries TRBV18 and TRBJ1-5; D ambiguous. In germline, CDR1 is KGHSH, CDR2 LQKENI. Trimming removed 5 bases from V and 6 bases from J, with 8 bases in between. The length of the CDR3 is 12 residues. The CDR3 here is CASSSESQPQHF. DNA for the CDR3: TGTGCCAGCTCATCCGAGAGTCAGCCCCAGCATTTT.

The chain links TRBV7-8 to TRBJ1-1, with 8 nucleotides matching TRBD1. CDR1 is SGHVS and CDR2 is FQNEAQ in the germline V gene. V gave up 6 bases and J gave up 4 bases; unmatched junction bases: 19. This CDR3 comprises 18 residues. CDR3 nucleotide sequence: TGTGCCAGCAGTTTGGAGGGACAGGTTCGCCTCCTGGGCACTGAAGCTTTCTTT. Protein product: CASSLEGQVRLLGTEAFF.

V and J are TRBV6-5 and TRBJ1-2; no reliable D call. In germline, CDR1 is MNHEY, CDR2 SVGAGI. Trimming took 7 bases from V and 0 from J, leaving 15 bases between them. This CDR3 contains 15 residues. This chain's CDR3 is CASTLNERTNYGYTF. The CDR3 DNA reads TGTGCCAGCACCCTAAATGAGAGAACTAACTATGGCTACACCTTC.

This chain connects TRBV28 to TRBJ2-4; D gene uncertain. The CDR3 spans 11 residues. V gave up 10 bases and J gave up 8 bases, with 12 bases separating them. Germline V lookup: CDR1 MDHEN, CDR2 SYDVKM. CDR3 in DNA: TGTGCCATTCAACAAGTGGACATTCAGTACTTC. Translated, it gives CAIQQVDIQYF.

The chain has TRBV9 and TRBJ1-5; D may be TRBD1 (5 bases). The CDR3 sequence is 12 residues long. Germline CDR1 SGDLS, CDR2 YYNGEE. Trimming took off 8 bases at V and 7 bases at J, with 13 bases between the two ends. CDR3 bases: TGTGCCAGGCTACCCCAGGGCCAGCCCCAGCATTTT. This sequence encodes CARLPQGQPQHF.